One T cell receptor (beta chain) is described in this entry. At least ten counts were recorded for this clonotype. This clone's antigen is unknown. The sample holds no much larger clone one base away, and base qualities are not on file. Trimming takes 2 bases off V and 4 bases off J; junction bases not matched to a gene: 2. The CDR3 holds 13 amino acids from the cysteine to the phenylalanine. Solely the CDR3 DNA is kept, with 39 bases framed from the first base. CDR1 SQVTM and CDR2 ANQGSEA are derived from the germline V gene. Libraries were prepared through UMI-ligation and nested PCR. To cover both TRBC1 and TRBC2, the beta constant-region primer consisted of an equimolar mix of two oligonucleotides. A single-stranded oligonucleotide containing the SP2 primer and a 12-nucleotide UMI was joined to the 3' end of the cDNA by T4 RNA ligase 1. The ligated cDNA went through four rounds of PCR with nested alpha and beta constant-region primers together with the SP2 primer. The ligation reaction was incubated at 16°C for roughly 18-25 hours. PCR2 was usually performed as a SYBR Green qPCR and halted at a preset threshold so that over-amplification would not occur. Apart from the first purification, every purification step used Agencourt AMPure XP magnetic beads. Library quantification was done by Qubit, followed by a TapeStation check on which the main peak was expected at around 650 bp. Sequencing of the pooled libraries was done on an Illumina MiSeq using v2 2x251 paired-end kits, which typically yielded roughly 0.95-2.1 million reads per sample. Libraries were pooled at about 3.7 nM per sample, and roughly 5-8% PhiX was added to improve cluster recognition. In the source study's methods: Decombinator assigned V and J genes to Demultiplexor-processed FASTQ reads by tag matching, allowing a single base-pair mismatch. By using UMIs, Collapsinator corrected both sequencing errors and the frequency errors caused by PCR heterogeneity. TCRs were translated and CDR3s were extracted from the conserved cysteine to the FGXG phenylalanine by CDR3Translator, with non-productive sequences being flagged. Gini, Shannon entropy and inverse Simpson indices were calculated on repertoires subsampled to equal numbers of UMI-defined TCRs. Clonotype abundance distributions were fitted to a power law by maximum likelihood within the linear range. For one naive CD8 sample, the pipeline and MIGEC produced similar UMI counts, unique TCR numbers and clonal distributions. One analysis removed from the naive repertoire any naive TCRs that were also found in any memory subset from the same donor. A set of approximately 6,800 CMV-associated CDR3 sequences, compiled from VDJdb and a published dataset, was used to search the repertoires. Through fastp at Q25 and MiXCR, TCRdb rebuilt clones from the public reads, retaining in-frame beta chains. Here each entry gathers all rows of one CDR3 protein and keeps the most common genes and DNA. The V and J calls were determined by TCRdb, not by the authors. The sample table contains approximately 140,000 distinct CDR3 sequences; only one count was recorded for approximately 15% of them. The ten biggest clones cover about 0.14% of the sample.

From the second PCR step on, the TCR alpha and beta chain libraries were amplified in separate reactions. Donor CMV status was determined by IFNgamma production from CD4+ T cells after overnight stimulation of fresh PBMCs with CMV viral lysate. CD4 T cells were positively selected with Miltenyi beads, followed by positive selection of CD8 T cells from the CD4-negative fraction. Cells were stained for CD3, CD4, CD8, CD45RA, CD27 and a live/dead dye and were sorted on a BD Aria II into four subsets based on CD45RA and CD27. A few healthy volunteers provided blood, and each donor's sample was split into CD4 and CD8 T cells and then further divided into four differentiation subsets. Around 110 ml of peripheral blood was taken from each donor, and PBMC were separated by density-gradient centrifugation on Ficoll-Paque PLUS. Sorted cells were lysed in RLT buffer, and RNA was extracted with a Qiagen RNeasy kit and stored at -80°C.

This specimen belongs to a study of naive and memory T cell subsets (dated by TCRdb to the late 2010s). General notes on the study: An open-source, UMI-based TCR alpha and beta sequencing pipeline was applied to sorted naive and memory peripheral blood T cell subsets. RNA was DNase-treated and reverse transcribed with TCR constant-region primers, mostly using SuperScript III. Complete agreement was observed between the functional CMV T cell responses and the IgG serology results.

Summary of the overall study and its limitations: In both CD4 and CD8 cells, a rise in Gini index and a fall in Shannon and inverse Simpson diversity were observed from naive through CM, EM and EMRA. After error correction, over 90% of naive TCR sequences appeared only once, giving much steeper abundance distributions than memory subsets. RNA-based TCR counts may be influenced by expression changes linked to T cell activation and differentiation. A few larger clonotypes were present in naive repertoires, particularly the CD8 repertoires, and these clonotypes were possibly memory cells re-expressing CD45RA. Clonotypes were defined as single alpha or beta chain sequences, not paired alpha/beta receptors. A power law was followed by TCR abundance, with an exponent that differed between naive and memory subsets but was consistent across the three individuals. The repertoire findings for the naive and memory subsets could not be validated against a ground truth because none was available.

The sequence was obtained from a human donor in good health. The rearrangement combines TRBV29-1 with TRBJ2-4, and 7 junctional nucleotides match TRBD1. Specimen: naive CD4+ T cells from blood. What the cell subset or site label conveys for this sample: naive T cells, CD45RA high CD27+. The nucleotide sequence reads TGCAGCGTTGAATCGACAGGGAAAAACATTCAGTACTTC. The resulting protein is CSVESTGKNIQYF.